One T cell receptor (beta chain) is described in this entry. Its matching antigen is unknown. Primers included in the PCR were 60 Vbeta and 13 Jbeta primers. Data came from immunoSEQ multiplex PCR; TCRdb stores just in-frame clones and leaves some out. The sample holds some 200,000 clones, about 80% seen once. This specimen belongs to a study of cytomegalovirus exposure and HLA in healthy donors. Looking at the study overall: Inside one of the first data releases sat about 85 million unique TCRs taken from HLA-typed donors. Study outcomes and limitations: It has been reported that TCR beta sequences accurately predicted the HLA-A and HLA-B alleles of most subjects. Altogether, 150 to 200 TCR beta chains were recorded as cytomegalovirus-associated. In a later analysis, at a false discovery rate of 0.05, 17,000 or so TCR beta sequences were associated with HLA alleles.

Germline V gene data show CDR1 as SQVTM and CDR2 as ANQGSEA. Trimming took off 0 bases at V and 0 bases at J, with 11 bases between the two ends. The CDR3 is made up of 15 amino acids. Material for sequencing was PBMCs. The receptor was isolated from a man between 18 and 35 years old in good health and CMV-seronegative. The V call is TRBV29-1, the J call TRBJ2-5, with D perhaps TRBD1 (6 bases). The CDR3: CSVEDPQGYQETQYF. The CDR3 coding sequence is TGCAGCGTTGAAGACCCACAGGGATACCAAGAGACCCAGTACTTC.